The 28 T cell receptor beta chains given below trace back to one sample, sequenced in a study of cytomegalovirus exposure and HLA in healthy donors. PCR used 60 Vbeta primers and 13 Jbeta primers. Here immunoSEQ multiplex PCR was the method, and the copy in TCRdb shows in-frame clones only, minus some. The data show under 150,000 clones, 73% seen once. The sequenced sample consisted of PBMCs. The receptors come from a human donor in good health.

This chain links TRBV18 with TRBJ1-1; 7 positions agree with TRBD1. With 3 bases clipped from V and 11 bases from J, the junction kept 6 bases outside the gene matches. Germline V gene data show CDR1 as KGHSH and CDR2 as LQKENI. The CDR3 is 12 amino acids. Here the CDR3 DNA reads TGTGCCAGCTCACCGCCCGACAGGGCGGCTTTCTTT. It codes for CASSPPDRAAFF.

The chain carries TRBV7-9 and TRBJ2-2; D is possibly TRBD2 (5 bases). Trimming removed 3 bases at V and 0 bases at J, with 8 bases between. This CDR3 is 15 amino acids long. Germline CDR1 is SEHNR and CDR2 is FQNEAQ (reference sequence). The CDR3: CASSFDGANTGELFF. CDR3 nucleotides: TGTGCCAGCAGCTTCGACGGGGCGAACACCGGGGAGCTGTTTTTT. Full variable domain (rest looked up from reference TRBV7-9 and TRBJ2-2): DTGVSQNPRHKITKRGQNVTFRCDPISEHNRLYWYRQTLGQGPEFLTYFQNEAQLEKSRLLSDRFSAERPKGSFSTLEIQRTEQGDSAMYLCASSFDGANTGELFFGEGSRLTVL.

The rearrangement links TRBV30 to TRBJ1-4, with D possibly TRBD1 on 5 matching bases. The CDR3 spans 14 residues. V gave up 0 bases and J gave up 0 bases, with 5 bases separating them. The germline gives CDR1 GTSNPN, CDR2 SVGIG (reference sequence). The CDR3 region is CAWSVTATNEKLFF. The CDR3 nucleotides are TGTGCCTGGAGTGTGACAGCAACTAATGAAAAACTGTTTTTT.

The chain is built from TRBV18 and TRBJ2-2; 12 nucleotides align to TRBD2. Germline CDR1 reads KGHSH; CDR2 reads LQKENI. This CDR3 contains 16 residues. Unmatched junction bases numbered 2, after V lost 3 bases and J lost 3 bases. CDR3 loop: CASSPGLAGDTGELFF. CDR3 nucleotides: TGTGCCAGCTCACCGGGACTAGCGGGTGACACCGGGGAGCTGTTTTTT.

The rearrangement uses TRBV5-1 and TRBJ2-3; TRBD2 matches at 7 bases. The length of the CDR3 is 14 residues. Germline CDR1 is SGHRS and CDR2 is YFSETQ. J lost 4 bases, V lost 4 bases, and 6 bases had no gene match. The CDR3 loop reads CASSPRLASDTQYF. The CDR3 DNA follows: TGCGCCAGCAGCCCGCGACTAGCATCAGATACGCAGTATTTT. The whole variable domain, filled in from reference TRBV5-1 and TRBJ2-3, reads KAGVTQTPRYLIKTRGQQVTLSCSPISGHRSVSWYQQTPGQGLQFLFEYFSETQRNKGNFPGRFSGRQFSNSRSEMNVSTLELGDSALYLCASSPRLASDTQYFGPGTRLTVL.

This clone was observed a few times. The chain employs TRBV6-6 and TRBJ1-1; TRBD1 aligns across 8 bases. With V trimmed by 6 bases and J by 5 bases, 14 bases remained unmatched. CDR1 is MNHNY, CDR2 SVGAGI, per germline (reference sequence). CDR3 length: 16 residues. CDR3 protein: CASRLHTQGARTEAFF. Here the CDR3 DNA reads TGTGCCAGCAGACTCCACACTCAGGGGGCGAGGACTGAAGCTTTCTTT.

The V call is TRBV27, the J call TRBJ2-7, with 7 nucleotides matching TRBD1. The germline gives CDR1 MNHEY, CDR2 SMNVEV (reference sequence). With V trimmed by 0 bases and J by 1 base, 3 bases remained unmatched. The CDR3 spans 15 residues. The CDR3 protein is CASSLSWDSSYEQYF. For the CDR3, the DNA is TGTGCCAGCAGTTTATCATGGGACAGTTCCTACGAGCAGTACTTC.

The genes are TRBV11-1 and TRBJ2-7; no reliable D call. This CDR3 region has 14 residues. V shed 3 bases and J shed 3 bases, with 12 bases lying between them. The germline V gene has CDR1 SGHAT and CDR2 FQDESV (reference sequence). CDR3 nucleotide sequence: TGTGCCAGCAGCTTTAGTTTACGAGGCTACGAGCAGTACTTC. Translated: CASSFSLRGYEQYF.

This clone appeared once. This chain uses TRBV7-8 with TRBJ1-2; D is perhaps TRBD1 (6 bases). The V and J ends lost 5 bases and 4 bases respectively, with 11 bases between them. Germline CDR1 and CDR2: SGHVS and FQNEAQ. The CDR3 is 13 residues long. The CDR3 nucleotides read TGTGCCAGCAGCAAACAGGGAATCTATGGCTACACCTTC. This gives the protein CASSKQGIYGYTF.

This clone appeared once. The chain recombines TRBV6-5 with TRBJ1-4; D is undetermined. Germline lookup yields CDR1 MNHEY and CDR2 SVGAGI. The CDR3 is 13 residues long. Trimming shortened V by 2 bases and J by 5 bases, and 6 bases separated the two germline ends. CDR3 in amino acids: CASSYVLNEKLFF. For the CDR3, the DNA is TGTGCCAGCAGTTACGTTCTAAATGAAAAACTGTTTTTT.

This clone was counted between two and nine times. The CDR3 DNA sequence: TGCGCCAGCAGCGCGAAGACTAGCGGGGGGACAGATACGCAGTATTTT. Its protein product is CASSAKTSGGTDTQYF. The chain recombines TRBV5-1 with TRBJ2-3; TRBD2 aligns across 13 bases. CDR3 length equals 16 residues. V shed 4 bases, J shed 3 bases, and the junction held 5 bases outside the gene matches. CDR1 and CDR2 from the germline V gene are SGHRS and YFSETQ.

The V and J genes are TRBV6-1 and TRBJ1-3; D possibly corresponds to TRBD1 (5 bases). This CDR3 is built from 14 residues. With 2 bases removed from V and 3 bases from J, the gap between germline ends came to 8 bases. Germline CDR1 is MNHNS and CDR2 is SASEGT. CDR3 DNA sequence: TGTGCCAGCAGTGAAAAGGGGTTTGGAAACACCATATATTTT. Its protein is CASSEKGFGNTIYF.

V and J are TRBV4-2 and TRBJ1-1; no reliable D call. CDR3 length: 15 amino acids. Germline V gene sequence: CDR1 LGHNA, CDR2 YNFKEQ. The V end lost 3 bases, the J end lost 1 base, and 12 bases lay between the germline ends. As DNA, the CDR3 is TGTGCCAGCAGCCAGGTATTGACTGCGAACACTGAAGCTTTCTTT. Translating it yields CASSQVLTANTEAFF.

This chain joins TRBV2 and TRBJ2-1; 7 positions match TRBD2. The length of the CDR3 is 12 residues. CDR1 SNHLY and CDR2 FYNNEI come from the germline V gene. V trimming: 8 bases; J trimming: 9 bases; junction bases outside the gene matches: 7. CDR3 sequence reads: CASAGLVGEQFF. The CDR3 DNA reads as TGTGCCAGCGCCGGACTAGTCGGTGAGCAGTTCTTC. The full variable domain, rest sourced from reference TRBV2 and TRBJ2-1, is EPEVTQTPSHQVTQMGQEVILRCVPISNHLYFYWYRQILGQKVEFLVSFYNNEISEKSEIFDDQFSVERPDGSNFTLKIRSTKLEDSAMYFCASAGLVGEQFFGPGTRLTVL.

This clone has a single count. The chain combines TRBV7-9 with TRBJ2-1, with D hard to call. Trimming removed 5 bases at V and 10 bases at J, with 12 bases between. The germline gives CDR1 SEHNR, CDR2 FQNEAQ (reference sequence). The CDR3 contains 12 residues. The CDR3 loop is CASSLPAGEQFF. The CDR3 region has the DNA TGTGCCAGCAGCCTACCCGCCGGGGAGCAGTTCTTC.

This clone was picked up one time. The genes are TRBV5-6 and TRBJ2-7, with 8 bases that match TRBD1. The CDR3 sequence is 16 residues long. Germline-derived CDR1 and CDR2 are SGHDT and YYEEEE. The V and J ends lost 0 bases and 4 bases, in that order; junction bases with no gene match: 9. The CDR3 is CASSLALGQGAYEQYF. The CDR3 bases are TGTGCCAGCAGCTTGGCCCTAGGTCAGGGGGCGTACGAGCAGTACTTC.

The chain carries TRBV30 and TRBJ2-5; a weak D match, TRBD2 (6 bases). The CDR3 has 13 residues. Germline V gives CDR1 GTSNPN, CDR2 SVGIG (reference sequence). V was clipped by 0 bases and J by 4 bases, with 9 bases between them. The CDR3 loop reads CAWSVMGGETQYF. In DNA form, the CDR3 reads TGTGCCTGGAGTGTAATGGGGGGAGAGACCCAGTACTTC. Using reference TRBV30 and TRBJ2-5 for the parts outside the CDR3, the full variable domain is SQTIHQWPATLVQPVGSPLSLECTVEGTSNPNLYWYRQAAGRGLQLLFYSVGIGQISSEVPQNLSASRPQDRQFILSSKKLLLSDSGFYLCAWSVMGGETQYFGPGTRLLVL.

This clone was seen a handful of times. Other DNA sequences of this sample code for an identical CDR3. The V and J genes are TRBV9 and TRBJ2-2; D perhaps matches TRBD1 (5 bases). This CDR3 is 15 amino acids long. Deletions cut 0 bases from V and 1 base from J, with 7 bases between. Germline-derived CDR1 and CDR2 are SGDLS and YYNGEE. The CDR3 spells CASSVGQGNTGELFF. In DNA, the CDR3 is TGTGCCAGCAGCGTAGGCCAGGGGAACACCGGGGAGCTGTTTTTT.

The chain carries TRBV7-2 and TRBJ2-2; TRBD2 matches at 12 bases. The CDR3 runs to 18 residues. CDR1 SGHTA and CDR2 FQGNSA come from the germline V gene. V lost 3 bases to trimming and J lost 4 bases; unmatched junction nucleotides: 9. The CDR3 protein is CASSFRELAGGLTGELFF. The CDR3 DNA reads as TGTGCCAGCAGCTTCCGCGAACTAGCGGGAGGCCTCACCGGGGAGCTGTTTTTT.

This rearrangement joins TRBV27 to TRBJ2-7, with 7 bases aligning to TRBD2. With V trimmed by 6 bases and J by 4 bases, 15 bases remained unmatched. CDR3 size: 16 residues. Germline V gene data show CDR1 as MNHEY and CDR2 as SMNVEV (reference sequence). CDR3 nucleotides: TGTGCCAGCAGCCCTGGGGAGGGAGGGTCCCTTTACGAGCAGTACTTC. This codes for CASSPGEGGSLYEQYF.

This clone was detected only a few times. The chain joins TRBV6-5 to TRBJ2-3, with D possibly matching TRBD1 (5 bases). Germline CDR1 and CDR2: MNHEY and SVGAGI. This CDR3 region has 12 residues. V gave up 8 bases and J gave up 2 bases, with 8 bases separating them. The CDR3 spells CASEDTTDTQYF. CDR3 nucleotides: TGTGCCAGCGAGGACACCACAGATACGCAGTATTTT.

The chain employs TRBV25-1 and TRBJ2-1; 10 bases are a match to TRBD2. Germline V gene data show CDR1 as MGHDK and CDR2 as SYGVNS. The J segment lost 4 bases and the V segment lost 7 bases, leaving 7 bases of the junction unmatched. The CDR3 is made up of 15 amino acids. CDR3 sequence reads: CASTPGTSEYNEQFF. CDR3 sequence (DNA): TGTGCCAGCACTCCCGGGACTAGCGAGTACAATGAGCAGTTCTTC. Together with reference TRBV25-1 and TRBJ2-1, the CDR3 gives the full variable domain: EADIYQTPRYLVIGTGKKITLECSQTMGHDKMYWYQQDPGMELHLIHYSYGVNSTEKGDLSSESTVSRIRTEHFPLTLESARPSHTSQYLCASTPGTSEYNEQFFGPGTRLTVL.

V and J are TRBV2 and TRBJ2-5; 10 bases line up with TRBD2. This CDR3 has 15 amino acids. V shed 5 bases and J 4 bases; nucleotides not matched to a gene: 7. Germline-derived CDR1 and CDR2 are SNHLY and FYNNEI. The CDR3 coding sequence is TGTGCCAGCAGTCTCACAGCGGGAGGGCTAGAGACCCAGTACTTC. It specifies CASSLTAGGLETQYF. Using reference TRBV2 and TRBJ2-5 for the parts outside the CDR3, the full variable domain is EPEVTQTPSHQVTQMGQEVILRCVPISNHLYFYWYRQILGQKVEFLVSFYNNEISEKSEIFDDQFSVERPDGSNFTLKIRSTKLEDSAMYFCASSLTAGGLETQYFGPGTRLLVL.

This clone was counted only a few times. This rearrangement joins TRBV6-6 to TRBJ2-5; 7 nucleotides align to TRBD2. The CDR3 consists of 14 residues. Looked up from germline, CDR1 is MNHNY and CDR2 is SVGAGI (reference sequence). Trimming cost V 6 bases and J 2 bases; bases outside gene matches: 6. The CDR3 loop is CASRPLAAQETQYF. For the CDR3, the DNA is TGTGCCAGCAGACCCCTAGCGGCTCAAGAGACCCAGTACTTC.

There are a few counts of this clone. The CDR3 region has the DNA TGTGCCAGTAGTACAGGGACTCGAATCTTCTCTGGGGCCAACGTCCTGACTTTC. This sequence encodes CASSTGTRIFSGANVLTF. V is TRBV19 and J is TRBJ2-6, with TRBD2 as a possible D gene (6 bases). Germline V gene data show CDR1 as LNHDA and CDR2 as SQIVND (reference sequence). The CDR3 has 18 amino acids. The V end lost 4 bases, the J end lost 0 bases, and 16 bases lay between the germline ends.

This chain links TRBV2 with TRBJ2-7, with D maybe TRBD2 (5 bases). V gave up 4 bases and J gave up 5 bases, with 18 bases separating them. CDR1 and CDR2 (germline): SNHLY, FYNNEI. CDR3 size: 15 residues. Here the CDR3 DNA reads TGTGCCAGCAGTGTCTTCTCGGGGTTGAGGAACGAGCAGTACTTC. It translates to CASSVFSGLRNEQYF.

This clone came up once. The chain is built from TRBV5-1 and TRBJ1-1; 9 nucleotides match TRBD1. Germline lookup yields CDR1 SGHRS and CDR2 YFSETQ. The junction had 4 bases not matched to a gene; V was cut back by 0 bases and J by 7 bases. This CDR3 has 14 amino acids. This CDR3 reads CASSLVATGGEAFF. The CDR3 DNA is TGCGCCAGCAGCTTGGTGGCGACAGGGGGTGAAGCTTTCTTT.

CDR3 DNA: TGCGCCAGCAGCTCAAACAGGGAGAACACCATATATTTT. Amino acid sequence: CASSSNRENTIYF. This chain connects TRBV5-1 to TRBJ1-3; maybe TRBD1 (6 bases). This CDR3 region has 13 residues. Between the trimmed V and J ends, which lost 3 bases and 7 bases, there was a span of 11 bases. CDR1 SGHRS and CDR2 YFSETQ come from the germline V gene. The entire variable domain, with the rest obtained from reference TRBV5-1 and TRBJ1-3, is as follows: KAGVTQTPRYLIKTRGQQVTLSCSPISGHRSVSWYQQTPGQGLQFLFEYFSETQRNKGNFPGRFSGRQFSNSRSEMNVSTLELGDSALYLCASSSNRENTIYFGEGSWLTVV.